This T cell receptor (beta chain) derives from a study of T cells after yellow fever vaccination. Study-level findings and limits: A weaker secondary response peaked on day 5, the primary on day 15.

This clonotype was seen repeatedly, ten times or more. Its target is unknown. TCRdb fed the 5' RACE reads into MiXCR, producing one record per CDR3 protein. The data contain 400,000 or so distinct CDR3 sequences, roughly 6.1% of them singletons. There are 18 residues in the CDR3. V lost 1 base to trimming and J lost 4 bases; unmatched junction nucleotides: 12. CDR1 DFQATT and CDR2 SNEGSKA come from the germline V gene (reference sequence). The sequences come from PBMCs, collected 5 days after the yellow fever booster vaccination. The chain employs TRBV20-1 and TRBJ2-1; TRBD2 matches 11 bases. This sequence was found in a man aged 25-45 years who received the YFV17D yellow fever vaccine. CDR3 residues: CSARGLAGGLPRYNEQFF. The DNA of the CDR3 is TGCAGTGCTAGAGGGCTAGCGGGAGGTCTCCCCAGATACAATGAGCAGTTCTTC.